The rows below give T cell receptor beta chains drawn from one sample of a study of identical twins' blood T cells. TCRdb recomputed calls from the 5' RACE reads with MiXCR, one row per CDR3 protein. The table lists roughly 380,000 distinct CDR3 sequences, roughly 27% of them singletons. Material for sequencing was PBMCs. These TCRs come from a woman between 18 and 50 years old in good health. Both conserved end residues are part of each CDR3. The D gene is left open where the match is weak. The size of a clone is reported for some rows only, either as once, few or many, or as a class for expanded clones.

D gene: NA
V gene: TRBV10-3
J gene: TRBJ2-1
clone size: many
CDR3 protein: CAISESNLNEQFF
CDR3 DNA: TGTGCCATCAGTGAGTCGAATCTGAATGAGCAGTTCTTC

D gene: NA
V gene: TRBV9
J gene: TRBJ1-1
clone size: few
CDR3 protein: CASSVDRNTEAFF
CDR3 DNA: TGTGCCAGCAGCGTCGATCGGAACACTGAAGCTTTCTTT

D gene: NA
V gene: TRBV9
J gene: TRBJ2-5
clone size: few
CDR3 protein: CASSVGLDKETQYF
CDR3 DNA: TGTGCCAGCAGCGTGGGACTGGATAAAGAGACCCAGTACTTC

D gene: NA
V gene: TRBV20-1
J gene: TRBJ2-1
clone size: few
CDR3 protein: CSATPLAAAGYNEQFF
CDR3 DNA: TGCAGTGCCACCCCCTTAGCGGCCGCTGGGTACAATGAGCAGTTCTTC

D gene: TRBD1
V gene: TRBV28
J gene: TRBJ1-1
clone size: once
CDR3 protein: CATSPTGRGTTEAFF
CDR3 DNA: TGTGCCACCAGCCCGACAGGGAGAGGTACCACTGAAGCTTTCTTT

D gene: NA
V gene: TRBV7-9
J gene: TRBJ2-1
clone size: few
CDR3 protein: CASSLVWGGFSYNEQFF
CDR3 DNA: TGTGCCAGCAGCTTAGTGTGGGGGGGCTTCTCCTACAATGAGCAGTTCTTC

D gene: NA
V gene: TRBV21-1
J gene: TRBJ1-5
clone size: NA
CDR3 protein: CASSGYQSRVVDQPQHF
CDR3 DNA: TGTGCCAGCAGCGGTTACCAAAGCAGGGTTGTAGATCAGCCCCAGCATTTT

D gene: NA
V gene: TRBV6-5
J gene: TRBJ1-1
clone size: few
CDR3 protein: CASDLWAFF
CDR3 DNA: TGTGCCAGCGACCTATGGGCTTTCTTT

D gene: NA
V gene: TRBV19
J gene: TRBJ2-1
clone size: few
CDR3 protein: CASSTHPRNEQFF
CDR3 DNA: TGTGCCAGTAGTACCCACCCGAGGAATGAGCAGTTCTTC

D gene: NA
V gene: TRBV5-1
J gene: TRBJ1-1
clone size: once
CDR3 protein: CASSWELGRAAFF
CDR3 DNA: TGCGCCAGCAGCTGGGAATTGGGGAGGGCAGCTTTCTTT

D gene: TRBD2
V gene: TRBV5-1
J gene: TRBJ2-2
clone size: NA
CDR3 protein: CASSPPSGRDTGELFF
CDR3 DNA: TGCGCCAGCAGCCCCCCTAGCGGGAGAGACACCGGGGAGCTGTTTTTT

D gene: TRBD1
V gene: TRBV7-2
J gene: TRBJ1-1
clone size: few
CDR3 protein: CASSLEESGTDEAFF
CDR3 DNA: TGTGCCAGCAGCTTAGAAGAAAGTGGGACAGATGAAGCTTTCTTT

D gene: NA
V gene: TRBV30
J gene: TRBJ1-5
clone size: NA
CDR3 protein: CAWSVRGRAPQHF
CDR3 DNA: TGTGCCTGGAGTGTACGGGGTAGAGCGCCCCAGCATTTT

D gene: NA
V gene: TRBV20-1
J gene: TRBJ1-1
clone size: NA
CDR3 protein: CSVRRTLDEAFF
CDR3 DNA: TGCAGTGTCAGACGTACGCTAGATGAAGCTTTCTTT

D gene: NA
V gene: TRBV7-9
J gene: TRBJ2-6
clone size: many
CDR3 protein: CASSFNAGAGANVLTF
CDR3 DNA: TGTGCCAGCAGCTTTAATGCGGGCGCTGGGGCCAACGTCCTGACTTTC

D gene: NA
V gene: TRBV6-5
J gene: TRBJ2-2
clone size: NA
CDR3 protein: CAIRKTSGPNTGELFF
CDR3 DNA: TGTGCCATCCGGAAGACTAGTGGGCCGAACACCGGGGAGCTGTTTTTT

D gene: TRBD1
V gene: TRBV29-1
J gene: TRBJ1-2
clone size: few
CDR3 protein: CSATAGTGEGYTF
CDR3 DNA: TGCAGCGCAACAGCCGGGACAGGGGAGGGCTACACCTTC

D gene: NA
V gene: TRBV20-1
J gene: TRBJ2-4
clone size: NA
CDR3 protein: CSAEGVAKNIQYF
CDR3 DNA: TGCAGTGCCGAGGGGGTAGCCAAAAACATTCAGTACTTC

D gene: TRBD1
V gene: TRBV20-1
J gene: TRBJ1-1
clone size: few
CDR3 protein: CSAPRTGSMNTEAFF
CDR3 DNA: TGCAGTGCCCCCCGGACAGGGTCCATGAACACTGAAGCTTTCTTT

D gene: NA
V gene: TRBV27
J gene: TRBJ1-2
clone size: few
CDR3 protein: CASSLWQGEGGYTF
CDR3 DNA: TGTGCCAGCAGTTTATGGCAGGGCGAGGGTGGCTACACCTTC

D gene: NA
V gene: TRBV25-1
J gene: TRBJ1-2
clone size: few
CDR3 protein: CASSQPTGAQSYTF
CDR3 DNA: TGTGCCAGCAGTCAACCGACTGGGGCGCAGAGCTACACCTTC

D gene: NA
V gene: TRBV12-5
J gene: TRBJ1-2
clone size: NA
CDR3 protein: CASGRGDSLLYGYTF
CDR3 DNA: TGTGCTAGTGGTCGAGGTGACAGCCTGCTCTATGGCTACACCTTC

D gene: TRBD2
V gene: TRBV5-6
J gene: TRBJ2-3
clone size: NA
CDR3 protein: CASSQGLAGYDPDTQYF
CDR3 DNA: TGTGCCAGCAGCCAGGGACTAGCGGGGTACGACCCGGATACGCAGTATTTT

D gene: TRBD1
V gene: TRBV7-9
J gene: TRBJ1-1
clone size: NA
CDR3 protein: CASSPTVLGQGNTEAFF
CDR3 DNA: TGTGCCAGCAGCCCGACGGTCCTAGGACAGGGGAACACTGAAGCTTTCTTT

D gene: TRBD1
V gene: TRBV27
J gene: TRBJ2-1
clone size: NA
CDR3 protein: CASSVAGQGVKEQFF
CDR3 DNA: TGTGCCAGCAGTGTTGCAGGACAGGGAGTGAAGGAGCAGTTCTTC